The subject of this entry is one T cell receptor beta chain. The sample originates from a study of shared clonotypes between healthy human individuals. Some clones are missing from TCRdb's copy, which holds only in-frame ones; the method was immunoSEQ multiplex PCR. Among millions of clones, approximately 90% were seen once, and the ten largest hold 0.11% to 0.15%. Germline V gene sequence: CDR1 MNHEY, CDR2 SMNVEV (reference sequence). The CDR3 runs 15 residues. The junction had 10 bases not matched to a gene; V was cut back by 3 bases and J by 7 bases. Sequenced sample: naive CD4+ T cells sorted from blood. Subset noted: CD45RA+ positively selected. This TCR derives from a man between 18 and 29 years old in good health. The chain has TRBV27 and TRBJ1-1; 8 nucleotides align to TRBD1. DNA for the CDR3: TGTGCCAGCAGTTTTTTGGACAGGGTGACTGGTGAAGCTTTCTTT. Translated, it gives CASSFLDRVTGEAFF.